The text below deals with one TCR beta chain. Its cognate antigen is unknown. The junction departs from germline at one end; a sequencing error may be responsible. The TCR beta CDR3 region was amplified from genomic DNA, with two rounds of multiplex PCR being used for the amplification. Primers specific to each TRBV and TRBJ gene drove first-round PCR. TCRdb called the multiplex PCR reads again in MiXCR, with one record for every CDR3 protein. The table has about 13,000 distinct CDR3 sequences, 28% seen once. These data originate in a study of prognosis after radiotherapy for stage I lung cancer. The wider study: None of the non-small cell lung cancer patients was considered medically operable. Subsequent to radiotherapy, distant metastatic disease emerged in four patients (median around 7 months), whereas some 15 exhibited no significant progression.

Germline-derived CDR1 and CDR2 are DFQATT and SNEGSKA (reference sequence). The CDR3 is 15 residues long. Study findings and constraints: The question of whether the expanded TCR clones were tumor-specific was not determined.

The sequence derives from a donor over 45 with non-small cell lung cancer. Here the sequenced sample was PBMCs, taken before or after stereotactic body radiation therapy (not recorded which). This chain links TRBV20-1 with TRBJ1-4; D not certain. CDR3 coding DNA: TGCAGTGCTTATCCTCGGCGGTTGGGTCATGAAAACCTGTTTTTT. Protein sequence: CSAYPRRLGHENLFF.